This TCR beta chain was captured by sequencing in a study of beta chain features in type 1 diabetes. Study-wide findings and caveats: Type 1 diabetes patients showed a moderate but significant shortening of TCRB CDR3s in all four CD4+ subsets.

The CDR3 loop spans 14 amino acids. V lost 6 bases to trimming and J lost 4 bases; unmatched junction nucleotides: 5. Germline CDR1 reads SGHTA; CDR2 reads FQGNSA. A word on this clone: Antigen: not known.

Of the isolated RNA, all was reverse transcribed, and so the sequenced material was expressed TCRB transcripts. Naive, central memory and regulatory T cell samples produced a mean of about 3.4 million reads. The assay was immunoSEQ multiplex PCR, and TCRdb's table has in-frame clones only and misses some. The sample holds about 260,000 clones, roughly 20% seen once. This clonotype originated in a woman in her forties with type 1 diabetes. This chain links TRBV7-2 with TRBJ2-3; 9 nucleotides align to TRBD1. Sequencing was done on a sample of naive CD4+ T cells from blood. In DNA, the CDR3 is TGTGCCAGCAGTCCTACAGGGGGCGCAGATACGCAGTATTTT. Translated: CASSPTGGADTQYF.